Many counts were recorded for the clone carrying this T cell receptor (beta chain). From the RACE reads, TCRdb called clonotypes with MiXCR, one entry per CDR3 protein. The table includes about 96,000 distinct CDR3 sequences, approximately 9.3% detected once. Time point meaning: patch test 2, 6 weeks after DPC sensitization. Documented treatment: therapeutic diphenylcyclopropenone sensitization with weekly scalp DPC. The CDR3 is made up of 15 amino acids. Trimming stripped 0 bases from V and 4 bases from J, with 11 bases between. The germline V gene encodes CDR1 SGHVS and CDR2 FQNEAQ. This record comes from a study of human T cells and chemical hapten exposure. Study summary: The patients were mostly female; they had alopecia areata, totalis or universalis.

The chain recombines TRBV7-8 with TRBJ2-3; no reliable D call. The receptor comes from a woman aged 40 to 50 with alopecia areata. Some clones in this sample may be carry-over from other donors' samples. Sample: whole blood, taken in connection with sensitization to the hapten diphenylcyclopropenone (DPC). CDR3 residues: CASSLASSIADTQYF. The DNA of the CDR3 is TGTGCCAGCAGCTTAGCCTCGTCGATAGCAGATACGCAGTATTTT. Filled out from reference TRBV7-8 and TRBJ2-3, the complete variable domain reads GAGVSQSPRYKVAKRGQDVALRCDPISGHVSLFWYQQALGQGPEFLTYFQNEAQLDKSGLPSDRFFAERPEGSVSTLKIQRTQQEDSAVYLCASSLASSIADTQYFGPGTRLTVL.